This T cell receptor beta chain was sequenced in a study of cytomegalovirus exposure and HLA in healthy donors. About this clone itself: What it recognizes is unknown.

General observations from the study: Across donors, most TCRs were seen rarely, yet some public ones were widespread.

Donors came from a validation cohort of approximately 110 subjects, distinct from the first 666-subject cohort. Produced via immunoSEQ multiplex PCR; TCRdb's table is partial and in-frame only. Among about 240,000 clones listed, 87% were seen once. The material sequenced was PBMCs. This TCR came from a man younger than 35 in good health and CMV-seronegative.

Written as DNA, the CDR3 is TGTGCCAGCAGCGCAGCGACAGGTTTGTCAGCAACTAATGAAAAACTGTTTTTT. Its protein is CASSAATGLSATNEKLFF. V and J are TRBV5-6 and TRBJ1-4; D might be TRBD1 (6 bases). The CDR3 has 18 amino acids. Between the trimmed V and J ends, which lost 4 bases and 0 bases, there was a span of 19 bases. CDR1 is SGHDT, CDR2 YYEEEE, per germline.